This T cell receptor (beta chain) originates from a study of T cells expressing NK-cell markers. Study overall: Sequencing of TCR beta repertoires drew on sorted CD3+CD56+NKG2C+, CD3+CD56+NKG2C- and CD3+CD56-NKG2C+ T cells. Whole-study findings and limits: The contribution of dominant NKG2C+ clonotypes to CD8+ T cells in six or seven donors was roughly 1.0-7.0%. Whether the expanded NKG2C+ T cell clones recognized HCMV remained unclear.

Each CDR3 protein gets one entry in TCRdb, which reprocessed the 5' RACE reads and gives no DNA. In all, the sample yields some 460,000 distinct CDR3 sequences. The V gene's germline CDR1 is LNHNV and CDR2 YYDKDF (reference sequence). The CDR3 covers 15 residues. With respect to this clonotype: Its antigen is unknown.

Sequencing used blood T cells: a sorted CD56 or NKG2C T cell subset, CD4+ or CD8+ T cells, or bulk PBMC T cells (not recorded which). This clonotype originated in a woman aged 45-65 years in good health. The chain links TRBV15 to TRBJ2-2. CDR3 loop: CATSSQGANTGELFF. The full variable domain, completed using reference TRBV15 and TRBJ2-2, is DAMVIQNPRYQVTQFGKPVTLSCSQTLNHNVMYWYQQKSSQAPKLLFHYYDKDFNNEADTPDNFQSRRPNTSFCFLDIRSPGLGDTAMYLCATSSQGANTGELFFGEGSRLTVL.